Described below is a single T cell receptor (beta chain) sequence and its context. Its target is unknown. Germline V gene sequence: CDR1 SQVTM, CDR2 ANQGSEA. Trimming removed 6 bases at V and 0 bases at J, with 9 bases between. CDR3 size: 13 residues. The Oncomine TCR Beta short-read assay was applied to DNA of cultured CD4+ T cells. A single record per CDR3 protein comes from TCRdb applying MiXCR to the PCR reads. The sample has 13,000 or so distinct CDR3 sequences, roughly a third seen once. These data come from a study of vaccination and CD4 T cells after COVID-19. Study-level background: Each control was exposed to a CEFX pool, an HIV-1 Nef pool, or no peptide at all.

Treatment of the sample: roughly 10-day PBMC culture with coronavirus spike peptide pools or control peptides (ViraFEST assay). ViraFEST used peptide pools to expand antigen-specific T cells before TCR sequencing. V is TRBV29-1 and J is TRBJ2-1; the D gene is possibly TRBD1 (6 bases). The clonotype originates from a human donor who had recovered from COVID-19. Sequenced sample: CD4+ T cells from blood, cultured in vitro. The CDR3 coding sequence is TGCAGCGTCGGACAGTACTCCTACAATGAGCAGTTCTTC. Translation gives CSVGQYSYNEQFF.